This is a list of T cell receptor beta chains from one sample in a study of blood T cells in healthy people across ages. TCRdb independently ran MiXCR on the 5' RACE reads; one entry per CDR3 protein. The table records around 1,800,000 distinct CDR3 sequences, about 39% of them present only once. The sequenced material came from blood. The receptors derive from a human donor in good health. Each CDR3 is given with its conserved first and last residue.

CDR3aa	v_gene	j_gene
CASSEAASNYGYTF	TRBV6-1	TRBJ1-2
CASSLEGVGEQYF	TRBV7-9	TRBJ2-7
CASTSGDRMNTEAFF	TRBV7-6	TRBJ1-1
CASSQDLRPAGDQETQYF	TRBV4-3	TRBJ2-5
CASSQYAGVTDTQYF	TRBV4-2	TRBJ2-3
CASSGLRGSSEQYF	TRBV3-1	TRBJ2-7
CSARTRGRKGETQYF	TRBV20-1	TRBJ2-5
CASHRRRDFKDQPQHF	TRBV6-5	TRBJ1-5
CASSLATGTGSHGYTF	TRBV7-8	TRBJ1-2
CASSPTGLYSNQPQHF	TRBV6-6	TRBJ1-5
CASHVSGGSEQFF	TRBV7-2	TRBJ2-1
CASSLRSGGELFF	TRBV7-2	TRBJ2-2
CASGFKDLGGYTF	TRBV7-9	TRBJ1-2
CASSLAARGGHNEQFF	TRBV7-2	TRBJ2-1
CASSLAPRQDYGYTF	TRBV5-1	TRBJ1-2
CASSEIIDSSYEQYF	TRBV7-2	TRBJ2-7
CSVHRGGEAFF	TRBV29-1	TRBJ1-1
CSAREPNDALEQYF	TRBV20-1	TRBJ2-7
CASSPKRGRTYEQYF	TRBV4-1	TRBJ2-7
CASSQDNGYEQYF	TRBV4-3	TRBJ2-7
CSASLPGVLGYEQYF	TRBV20-1	TRBJ2-7
CASSLPRGTADTQYF	TRBV7-9	TRBJ2-3
CATSRVRGPNYGYTF	TRBV15	TRBJ1-2
CASSLSGGIGYGYTF	TRBV27	TRBJ1-2
CSASAPNTGELFF	TRBV20-1	TRBJ2-2
CSARGTDYEQYF	TRBV20-1	TRBJ2-7
CASSNEDGGNGQFF	TRBV6-6	TRBJ2-1
CASSQVIAYSYEQYF	TRBV3-1	TRBJ2-7
CATIPGQGTYEQYF	TRBV28	TRBJ2-7
CASTDMLSYEQYF	TRBV7-9	TRBJ2-7
CASRHDKGLNTEAFF	TRBV12-3/TRBV12-4	TRBJ1-1
CASILFSGFTDTQYF	TRBV6-1	TRBJ2-3
CASSPALRGVTYEQYF	TRBV4-2	TRBJ2-7
CASSYTRDRPSYEQYF	TRBV28	TRBJ2-7
CASTPGLAYEQFF	TRBV2	TRBJ2-1